This section outlines one T cell receptor beta chain sequence together with its context. This clonotype has a count of ten or more. Its cognate antigen has yet to be identified. Base quality data are lacking; no much larger clone is found one base away. The run used an Illumina HiSeq 1500. The public reads were reanalyzed by TCRdb: fastp trimming at Q25, MiXCR alignment, in-frame beta chains only. All rows with the same CDR3 protein become a single entry with the most common DNA and genes. The sample records about 460,000 distinct CDR3 sequences, approximately 10% of which are singletons. The biggest ten clones account for roughly a tenth of the sample. The data derive from a study of T cell repertoires in cytomegalovirus infection (dated by TCRdb to the late 2010s). For context, the study as a whole: Donor HLA type was relevant to the analysis, as public TCR beta signatures indicated carriage of CMV infection together with the matching HLA type.

V loses 3 bases of germline sequence and J loses 6 bases, and the interval between the two ends is 11 bases. Including cysteine and phenylalanine, the CDR3 has 13 amino acids. Only the CDR3 portion is preserved as DNA: 39 bases, with reading frame beginning at the first base. Summary of the overall study and its limitations: The ex vivo response was dominated by HLA-C-restricted CMV-specific TCR beta clonotypes, which also provided the single most frequent clonotype in two of eight donors. In both this cohort and an independent cohort of 352 donors, the cumulative frequency of public TCR beta family members distinguished carriers of CMV infection plus the relevant HLA type.

The rearranged segments are TRBV12-3 or TRBV12-4 and TRBJ1-1, with the D gene not confidently named. This TCR came from a human donor in good health (CMV status not recorded). Some clones in this sample may be carry-over from other donors' samples. The sequenced sample was PBMCs. The DNA sequence is TGTGCCAGCAGTTTGCTGATGAGTCCTGAAGCTTTCTTT. Its amino acids are CASSLLMSPEAFF.